Listed here are 15 T cell receptor beta chains from one sample, sequenced in a study of post-analysis software for immune sequencing data. Their specific antigens are unknown. TCR beta cDNA libraries included unique molecular identifiers. TCRdb fed the PCR reads into MiXCR, producing one record per CDR3 protein. The sample lists roughly 650,000 distinct CDR3 sequences, roughly three fifths seen once, with around 10% in the top ten. Findings of the study overall: Four or five TRBV segments, TRBV5-6, TRBV5-1 and TRBV20-1 among them, were found more frequent in patients than controls.

The material sequenced was blood. Receptor source: a girl aged 2-10 years with multiple sclerosis.

This clonotype was seen only a few times. This chain uses TRBV5-1 with TRBJ2-7; D perhaps matches TRBD1 (6 bases). The V gene lost 4 bases and the J gene lost 3 bases, with 17 bases spanning the gap. The CDR3 is 15 residues long. Germline V gene data show CDR1 as SGHRS and CDR2 as YFSETQ. As DNA, the CDR3 is TGCGCCAGCAGCACGGGACAAACGGTAGGCTACGAGCAGTACTTC. Translation gives CASSTGQTVGYEQYF.

The V and J genes are TRBV28 and TRBJ2-3; tentatively, D is TRBD2 (5 bases). CDR1 is MDHEN, CDR2 SYDVKM, per germline. Trimming stripped 8 bases from V and 4 bases from J, with 13 bases between. The CDR3 has 13 amino acids. CDR3 residues: CASSQWRADTQYF. CDR3 nucleotides: TGTGCCAGCTCCCAGTGGCGGGCAGATACGCAGTATTTT.

This chain joins TRBV6-5 and TRBJ1-1, with D possibly TRBD1 on 6 matching bases. CDR1 and CDR2 (germline): MNHEY, SVGAGI. V was shortened by 6 bases and J by 6 bases, with 14 bases between the two germline ends. The CDR3 loop spans 13 amino acids. Here the CDR3 reads CASRPRGAAEAFF. DNA of the CDR3: TGTGCCAGCAGGCCGCGGGGGGCGGCTGAAGCTTTCTTT.

This sequence joins TRBV20-1 and TRBJ1-5; D is uncertain. Deletions cut 4 bases from V and 5 bases from J, with 12 bases between. CDR1 is DFQATT and CDR2 is SNEGSKA in the germline V gene (reference sequence). CDR3 length: 13 amino acids. The CDR3 coding sequence is TGCAGTGCTATCTTCCGCCGTTATCAGCCCCAGCATTTT. This sequence encodes CSAIFRRYQPQHF.

In this sample, this clonotype turned up once. The V and J genes are TRBV7-9 and TRBJ2-1; D is unresolved. The CDR3 sequence is 14 residues long. Trimming took 3 bases from V and 4 from J, leaving 10 bases between them. Germline V gene data show CDR1 as SEHNR and CDR2 as FQNEAQ (reference sequence). The CDR3 DNA reads TGTGCCAGCAGCTTCTATTCCGGATACAATGAGCAGTTCTTC. Its protein product is CASSFYSGYNEQFF.

This sequence joins TRBV13 and TRBJ2-3; 13 bases are shared with TRBD2. CDR3 size: 16 residues. V lost 5 bases to trimming and J lost 2 bases; unmatched junction nucleotides: 4. The V gene's germline CDR1 is PRHDT and CDR2 FYEKMQ (reference sequence). This chain's CDR3 is CASSPGTSGDTDTQYF. The CDR3 nucleotides read TGTGCCAGCAGCCCAGGGACTAGCGGGGACACAGATACGCAGTATTTT.

The rearrangement links TRBV4-1 to TRBJ2-5, with 7 bases fitting TRBD2. CDR1 is MGHRA, CDR2 YSYEKL, per germline. The CDR3 loop spans 15 amino acids. Germline trimming cut 3 bases from V and 5 bases from J; bases unmatched to any gene: 9. CDR3 region: CASSQKERDEETQYF. As DNA, the CDR3 is TGCGCCAGCAGCCAGAAGGAGCGGGATGAGGAGACCCAGTACTTC.

V gene TRBV7-9 combines with J gene TRBJ2-3, with D hard to call. Per germline, CDR1 SEHNR and CDR2 FQNEAQ (reference sequence). CDR3 size: 14 residues. Trimming pared 3 bases from V and 10 bases from J, leaving 17 bases between. The CDR3 sequence: CASSLWQSTDAQYF. CDR3 nucleotides: TGTGCCAGCAGCTTGTGGCAGTCAACGGATGCGCAGTATTTT.

V is TRBV20-1 and J is TRBJ2-1; 7 bases fit TRBD2. The V and J ends lost 3 bases and 4 bases, in that order; junction bases with no gene match: 9. CDR1 and CDR2 from the germline V gene are DFQATT and SNEGSKA (reference sequence). The CDR3 is 15 residues long. In nucleotides, the CDR3 is TGCAGTGCTAGGGCTACATGGGAGGGTTACAATGAGCAGTTCTTC. It codes for CSARATWEGYNEQFF.

The chain links TRBV3-1 to TRBJ1-6, with 7 bases matching TRBD1. The length of the CDR3 is 14 residues. From germline, CDR1 is LGHDT and CDR2 YNNKEL (reference sequence). Germline trimming cut 1 base from V and 9 bases from J; bases unmatched to any gene: 3. The CDR3 DNA sequence: TGTGCCAGCAGCCAAGGACAGGGTGGTTCACCCCTCCACTTT. As protein: CASSQGQGGSPLHF.

This clonotype was counted between two and nine times. The gene calls are TRBV7-8 and TRBJ1-2; TRBD1 agrees at 7 bases. The length of the CDR3 is 14 residues. Germline lookup yields CDR1 SGHVS and CDR2 FQNEAQ. V shed 5 bases, J shed 8 bases, and the junction held 11 bases outside the gene matches. As DNA, the CDR3 is TGTGCCAGCAGCCCCGGAGGACAGGAGGTCGGCTACACCTTC. The encoded protein is CASSPGGQEVGYTF.

Only a few counts were recorded for this clonotype. The rearrangement uses TRBV21-1 and TRBJ2-7; the table's D call, TRBD2, was not checked against the DNA. TRBV21-1 is assigned pseudogene status. This CDR3 contains 16 residues. Here the CDR3 reads CASSLPLDHSAYEQYF. CDR3 nucleotide sequence: TGTGCCAGCAGCCTCCCCCTAGATCATAGCGCCTACGAGCAGTACTTC.

V usage is TRBV7-2 and J usage is TRBJ2-1; D not resolved. The CDR3 runs to 18 residues. Germline CDR1 SGHTA, CDR2 FQGNSA. Trimming removed 0 bases at V and 0 bases at J, with 15 bases between. The DNA of the CDR3 is TGTGCCAGCAGCTTAGCGCCGGGTCCCTTAAGCTCCTACAATGAGCAGTTCTTC. Protein: CASSLAPGPLSSYNEQFF.

The rearrangement joins TRBV5-5 to TRBJ1-1, with D hard to call. V was shortened by 4 bases and J by 1 base, with 11 bases between the two germline ends. The germline gives CDR1 SGHKS, CDR2 YYEKEE (reference sequence). The CDR3 runs 14 residues. The CDR3 reads CASSQATGNTEAFF. CDR3 DNA sequence: TGTGCCAGCAGCCAGGCTACTGGGAACACTGAAGCTTTCTTT.

A few counts support this clonotype. This rearrangement joins TRBV29-1 to TRBJ2-7; tentatively, D is TRBD1 or TRBD2 (5 bases each). This CDR3 has 13 amino acids. Looked up from germline, CDR1 is SQVTM and CDR2 is ANQGSEA. V was clipped by 4 bases and J by 7 bases, with 17 bases between them. This CDR3 reads CSVGGAGNGEQYF. DNA for the CDR3: TGCAGCGTTGGAGGGGCAGGGAACGGTGAGCAGTACTTC.